Sequencing of this T cell receptor beta chain was carried out in a study of T cell responses to AZD1222 COVID-19 vaccine. Study-level results: Among the donors, most were white British and more were female, and clonal diversity was possibly underestimated.

A note on this clone: The target antigen is unknown.

Sequencing was performed with immunoSEQ multiplex PCR; in TCRdb, only in-frame clones are kept and a portion is missing. Of about 120,000 clones detected, approximately 85% appear once; the ten largest clones hold 9.4%. V gave up 0 bases and J gave up 1 base, with 10 bases separating them. CDR1 MNHEY and CDR2 SVGEGT come from the germline V gene. This CDR3 spans 16 amino acids. The chain combines TRBV6-2 or TRBV6-3 with TRBJ1-5, with D tentatively TRBD1 (5 bases). The source is an adult in good health. The source was peripheral blood, collected on day 0 of AZD1222 vaccination. CDR3 loop: CASSYSGGESNQPQHF. The DNA of the CDR3 is TGTGCCAGCAGTTACTCCGGGGGTGAAAGCAATCAGCCCCAGCATTTT.